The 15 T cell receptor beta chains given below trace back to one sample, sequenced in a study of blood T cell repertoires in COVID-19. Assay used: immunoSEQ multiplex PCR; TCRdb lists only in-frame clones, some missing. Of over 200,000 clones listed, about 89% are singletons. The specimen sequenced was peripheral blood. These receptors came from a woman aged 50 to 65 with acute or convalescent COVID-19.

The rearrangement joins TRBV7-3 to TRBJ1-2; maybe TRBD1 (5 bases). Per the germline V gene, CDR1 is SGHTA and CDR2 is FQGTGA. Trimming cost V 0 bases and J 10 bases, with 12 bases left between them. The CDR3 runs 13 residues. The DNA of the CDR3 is TGTGCCAGCAGCTTAACGACTGGGGGGACCTACACCTTC. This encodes CASSLTTGGTYTF. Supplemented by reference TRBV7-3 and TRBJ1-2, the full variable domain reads GAGVSQTPSNKVTEKGKYVELRCDPISGHTALYWYRQSLGQGPEFLIYFQGTGAADDSGLPNDRFFAVRPEGSVSTLKIQRTERGDSAVYLCASSLTTGGTYTFGSGTRLTVV.

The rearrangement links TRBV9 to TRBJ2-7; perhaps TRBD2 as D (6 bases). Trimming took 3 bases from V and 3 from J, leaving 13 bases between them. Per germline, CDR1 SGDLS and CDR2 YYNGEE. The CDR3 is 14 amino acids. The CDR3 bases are TGTGCCAGCAGCGCCGGGACTTTCGGCTACGAGCAGTACTTC. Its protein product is CASSAGTFGYEQYF.

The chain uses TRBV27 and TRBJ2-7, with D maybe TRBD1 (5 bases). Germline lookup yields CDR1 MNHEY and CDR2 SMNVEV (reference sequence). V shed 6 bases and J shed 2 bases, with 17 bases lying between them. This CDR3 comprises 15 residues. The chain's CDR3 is CASSYSRDSTYEQYF. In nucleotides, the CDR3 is TGTGCCAGCAGCTACTCCCGAGACAGTACCTACGAGCAGTACTTC.

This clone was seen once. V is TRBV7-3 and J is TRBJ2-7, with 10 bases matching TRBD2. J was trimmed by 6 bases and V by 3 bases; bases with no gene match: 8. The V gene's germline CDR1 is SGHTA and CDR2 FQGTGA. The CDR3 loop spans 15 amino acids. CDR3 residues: CASSLDLAGVREQYF. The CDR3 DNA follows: TGTGCCAGCAGCTTGGACCTAGCGGGAGTTCGCGAGCAGTACTTC.

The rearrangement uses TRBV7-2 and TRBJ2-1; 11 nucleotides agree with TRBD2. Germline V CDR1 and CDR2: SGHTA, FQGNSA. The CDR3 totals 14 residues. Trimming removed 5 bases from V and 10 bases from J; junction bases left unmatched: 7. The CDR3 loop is CASSEVAGGREQFF. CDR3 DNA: TGTGCCAGCAGCGAAGTAGCGGGAGGGAGGGAGCAGTTCTTC.

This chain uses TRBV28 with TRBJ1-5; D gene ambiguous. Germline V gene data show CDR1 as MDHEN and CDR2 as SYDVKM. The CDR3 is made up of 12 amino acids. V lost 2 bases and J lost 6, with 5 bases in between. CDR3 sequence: CASSLAVQPQHF. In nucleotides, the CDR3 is TGTGCCAGCAGTTTAGCGGTTCAGCCCCAGCATTTT.

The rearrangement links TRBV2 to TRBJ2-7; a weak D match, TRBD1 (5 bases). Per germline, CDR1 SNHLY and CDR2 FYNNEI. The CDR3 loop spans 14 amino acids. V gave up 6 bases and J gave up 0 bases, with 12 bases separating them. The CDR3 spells CASSLDTTSYEQYF. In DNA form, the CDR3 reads TGTGCCAGCAGCCTGGACACCACCTCCTACGAGCAGTACTTC. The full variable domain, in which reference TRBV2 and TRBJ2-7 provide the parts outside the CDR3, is EPEVTQTPSHQVTQMGQEVILRCVPISNHLYFYWYRQILGQKVEFLVSFYNNEISEKSEIFDDQFSVERPDGSNFTLKIRSTKLEDSAMYFCASSLDTTSYEQYFGPGTRLTVT.

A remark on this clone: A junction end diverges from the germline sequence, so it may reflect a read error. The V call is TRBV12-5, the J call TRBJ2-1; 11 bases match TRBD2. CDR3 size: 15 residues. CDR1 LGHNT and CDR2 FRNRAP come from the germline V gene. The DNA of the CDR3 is TGTGCTAGTGGATTGGGACTAGCGGTGAACAATGAGCAGTTCTTC. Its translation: CASGLGLAVNNEQFF.

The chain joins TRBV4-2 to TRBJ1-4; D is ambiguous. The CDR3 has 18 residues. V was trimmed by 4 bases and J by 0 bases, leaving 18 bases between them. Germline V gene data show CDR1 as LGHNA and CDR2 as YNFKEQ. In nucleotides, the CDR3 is TGTGCCAGCAGCCCATACTTCCTTGGGCGGGCAACTAATGAAAAACTGTTTTTT. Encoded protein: CASSPYFLGRATNEKLFF.

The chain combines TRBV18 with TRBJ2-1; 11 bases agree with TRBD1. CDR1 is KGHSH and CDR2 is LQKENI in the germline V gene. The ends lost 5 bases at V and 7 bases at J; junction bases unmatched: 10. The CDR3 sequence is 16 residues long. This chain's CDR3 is CASSSLGQGARNEQFF. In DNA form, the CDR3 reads TGTGCCAGCTCATCTCTTGGACAGGGGGCGCGGAATGAGCAGTTCTTC.

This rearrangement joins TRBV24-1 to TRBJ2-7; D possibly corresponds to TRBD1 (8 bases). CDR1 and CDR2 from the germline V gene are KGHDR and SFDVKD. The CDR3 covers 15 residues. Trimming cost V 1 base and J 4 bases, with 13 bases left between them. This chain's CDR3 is CATSDLQGGIYEQYF. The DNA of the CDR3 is TGTGCCACCAGTGATTTACAGGGGGGGATTTACGAGCAGTACTTC.

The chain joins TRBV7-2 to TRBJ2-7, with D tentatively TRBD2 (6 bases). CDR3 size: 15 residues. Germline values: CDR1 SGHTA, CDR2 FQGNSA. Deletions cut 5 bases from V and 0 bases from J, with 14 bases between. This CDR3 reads CASSATRGGSYEQYF. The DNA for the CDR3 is TGTGCCAGCAGCGCAACGCGGGGTGGCTCCTACGAGCAGTACTTC.

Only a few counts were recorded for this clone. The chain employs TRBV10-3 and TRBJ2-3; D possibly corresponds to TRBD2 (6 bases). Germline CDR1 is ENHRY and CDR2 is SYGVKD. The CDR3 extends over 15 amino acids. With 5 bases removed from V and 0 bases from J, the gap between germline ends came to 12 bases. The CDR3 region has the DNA TGTGCCATCAGTTTCGGGAGTCGAAGCACAGATACGCAGTATTTT. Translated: CAISFGSRSTDTQYF.

The CDR3 loop is CASSVPPSFEREPNGELFF. Here the CDR3 DNA reads TGTGCCAGCAGCGTACCTCCATCATTCGAGCGGGAGCCCAACGGGGAGCTGTTTTTT. The chain joins TRBV9 to TRBJ2-2; 8 bases agree with TRBD2. CDR1 is SGDLS, CDR2 YYNGEE, per germline. The junction had 18 bases not matched to a gene; V was cut back by 1 base and J by 7 bases. CDR3 length equals 19 residues.

The CDR3 reads CASSIDRDNSYEQYF. CDR3 sequence (DNA): TGTGCCAGTAGTATTGACCGCGACAACTCCTACGAGCAGTACTTC. The J gene is TRBJ2-7, the V gene TRBV19; unclear D gene. This CDR3 comprises 15 residues. Germline-derived CDR1 and CDR2 are LNHDA and SQIVND (reference sequence). V gave up 3 bases and J gave up 0 bases, with 12 bases separating them.